This T cell receptor beta chain was sequenced during a study of cytotoxic CD8 clonotypes in ibrutinib-treated CLL. Broader study findings: Ibrutinib response saw clonality rise, and progression saw it return toward baseline. The public clonotypes identified were infrequent and showed contraction or stability on treatment.

Clones were sequenced by immunoSEQ multiplex PCR, and TCRdb holds only the in-frame ones, with some missing. This table holds around 310,000 clones, roughly 85% found once. The source of around 1.9 micrograms of genomic DNA for TCR beta libraries was cryopreserved PBMCs. With 4 bases clipped from V and 3 bases from J, the junction kept 12 bases outside the gene matches. The germline V gene encodes CDR1 SGHRS and CDR2 YFSETQ. The CDR3 consists of 16 residues. A remark on this clone: Antigen: not known.

The chain employs TRBV5-1 and TRBJ2-7; TRBD2 agrees at 8 bases. The input for sequencing was PBMCs, taken before ibrutinib treatment. The receptor's source is a human donor with chronic lymphocytic leukemia. DNA of the CDR3: TGCGCCAGCAGCACGCCACTAGCGGATGCTAGCTACGAGCAGTACTTC. It codes for CASSTPLADASYEQYF.